The entry below describes one T cell receptor (beta chain). The antigen remains undetermined. One end of the junction is discordant with germline, which a read error may explain. There were TCR beta CDR3 regions amplified from RNA transcripts. Initially, a first-round RT-PCR of the TCR CDR3 employed the HTBI primer set. From the multiplex PCR reads, TCRdb called clonotypes with MiXCR, one entry per CDR3 protein. The sample has 300,000 to 400,000 distinct CDR3 sequences, under 20% seen once; the top ten hold 35% to 50%. The CDR3 is 14 residues long. The germline CDR1 and CDR2 sequences are MNHNS and SASEGT. This record belongs to a study of T cells in Graves' hyperthyroidism and ophthalmopathy. Findings and caveats of the study: A median 6.5 months before onset, the model predicted ophthalmopathy. From stable hyperthyroidism, ophthalmopathy was set apart by a 13 V-J model.

Sequenced sample: blood. The chain uses TRBV6-1 and TRBJ2-1; the match to TRBD2 covers 8 bases. The origin of this receptor is a man aged 18 to 29 with Graves' ophthalmopathy. The DNA of the CDR3 is TGTGACAGCGACCCGGGACTAGTCGGCAATGAGCAGTTCTTC. Translated: CDSDPGLVGNEQFF.